This record covers a single TCR beta chain. Its antigen is undetermined. 60 Vbeta and 13 Jbeta primers were used in PCR. Sequencing used immunoSEQ multiplex PCR; TCRdb keeps in-frame clones, though not all of them. The sample consists of 190,000 or so clones, 75% to 90% of them appearing once. The data are from a study of cytomegalovirus exposure and HLA in healthy donors. V shed 2 bases, J shed 3 bases, and the junction held 3 bases outside the gene matches. The CDR3 spans 15 residues. Germline values: CDR1 MNHEY, CDR2 SMNVEV (reference sequence). Notes on the study in general: High specificity and sensitivity for cytomegalovirus status were reported for the classifier. Most TCRs appeared rarely, but some public TCRs recurred in many donors.

Sequenced sample: PBMCs. The TCR originated in a man aged 45-65 years in good health and CMV-seronegative. The chain links TRBV27 to TRBJ1-3, with 8 bases identical to TRBD1. The CDR3 reads CASSLLGTGGNTIYF. The CDR3 DNA follows: TGTGCCAGCAGTTTACTGGGGACAGGTGGAAACACCATATATTTT.